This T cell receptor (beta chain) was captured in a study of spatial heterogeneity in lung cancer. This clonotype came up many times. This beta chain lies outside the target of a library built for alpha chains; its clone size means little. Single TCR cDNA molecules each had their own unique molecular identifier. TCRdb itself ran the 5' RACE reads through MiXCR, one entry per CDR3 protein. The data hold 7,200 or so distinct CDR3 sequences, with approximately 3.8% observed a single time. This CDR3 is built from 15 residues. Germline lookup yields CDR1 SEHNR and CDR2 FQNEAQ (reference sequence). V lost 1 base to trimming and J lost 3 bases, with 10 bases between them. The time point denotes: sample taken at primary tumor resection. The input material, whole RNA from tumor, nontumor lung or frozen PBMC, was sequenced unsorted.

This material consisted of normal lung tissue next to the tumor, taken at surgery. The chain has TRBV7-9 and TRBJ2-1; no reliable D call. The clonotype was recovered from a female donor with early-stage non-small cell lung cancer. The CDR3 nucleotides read TGTGCCAGCAGCTTAGGAGCAGTCCTCTACAATGAGCAGTTCTTC. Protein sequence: CASSLGAVLYNEQFF.